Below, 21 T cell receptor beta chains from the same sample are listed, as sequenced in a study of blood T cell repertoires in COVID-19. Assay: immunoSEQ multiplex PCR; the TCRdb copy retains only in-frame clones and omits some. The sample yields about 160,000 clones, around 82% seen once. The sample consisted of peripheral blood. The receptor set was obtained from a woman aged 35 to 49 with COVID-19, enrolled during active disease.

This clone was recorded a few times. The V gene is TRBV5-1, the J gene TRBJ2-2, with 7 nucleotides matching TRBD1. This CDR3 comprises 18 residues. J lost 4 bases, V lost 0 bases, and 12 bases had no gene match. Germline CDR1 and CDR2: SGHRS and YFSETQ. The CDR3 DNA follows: TGCGCCAGCAGCTTGGTAGCTCTAAGACAGGGAGCCACCGGGGAGCTGTTTTTT. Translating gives CASSLVALRQGATGELFF.

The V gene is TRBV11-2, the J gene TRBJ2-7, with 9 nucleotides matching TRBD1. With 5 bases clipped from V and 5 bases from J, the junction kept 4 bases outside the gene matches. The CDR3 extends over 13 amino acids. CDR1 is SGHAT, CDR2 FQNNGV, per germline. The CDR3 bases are TGTGCCAGCAGCACAGGGGGCGGGGACGAGCAGTACGTC. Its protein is CASSTGGGDEQYV.

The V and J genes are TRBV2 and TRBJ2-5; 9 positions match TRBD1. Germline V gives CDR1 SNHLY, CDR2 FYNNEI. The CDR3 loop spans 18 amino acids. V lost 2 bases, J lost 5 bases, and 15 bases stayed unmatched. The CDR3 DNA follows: TGTGCCAGCAGTGAAAACCCTAGAGACAGGGGGTATTGGGAGACCCAGTACTTC. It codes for CASSENPRDRGYWETQYF. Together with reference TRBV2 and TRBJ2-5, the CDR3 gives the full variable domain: EPEVTQTPSHQVTQMGQEVILRCVPISNHLYFYWYRQILGQKVEFLVSFYNNEISEKSEIFDDQFSVERPDGSNFTLKIRSTKLEDSAMYFCASSENPRDRGYWETQYFGPGTRLLVL.

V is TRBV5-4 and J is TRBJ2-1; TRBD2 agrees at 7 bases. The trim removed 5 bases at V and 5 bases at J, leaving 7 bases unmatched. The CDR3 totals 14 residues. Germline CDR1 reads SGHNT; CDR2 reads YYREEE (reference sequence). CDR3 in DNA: TGTGCCAGCAGTCCATTAGCGGGTAACAATGAGCAGTTCTTC. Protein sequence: CASSPLAGNNEQFF.

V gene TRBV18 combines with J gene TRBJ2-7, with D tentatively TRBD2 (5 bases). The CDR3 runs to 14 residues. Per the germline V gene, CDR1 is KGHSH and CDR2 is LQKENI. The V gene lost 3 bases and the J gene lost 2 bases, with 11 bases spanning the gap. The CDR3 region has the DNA TGTGCCAGCTCACCTGGGGTGGGAGCCTACGAGCAGTACTTC. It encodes CASSPGVGAYEQYF.

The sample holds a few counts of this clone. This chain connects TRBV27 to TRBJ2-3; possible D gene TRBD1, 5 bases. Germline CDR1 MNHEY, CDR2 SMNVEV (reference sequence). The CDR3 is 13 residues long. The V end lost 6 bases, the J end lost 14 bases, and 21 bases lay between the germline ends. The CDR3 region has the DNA TGTGCCAGCAGGCCCCAGGGCCCTCGAAGTTGGTATTTT. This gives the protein CASRPQGPRSWYF.

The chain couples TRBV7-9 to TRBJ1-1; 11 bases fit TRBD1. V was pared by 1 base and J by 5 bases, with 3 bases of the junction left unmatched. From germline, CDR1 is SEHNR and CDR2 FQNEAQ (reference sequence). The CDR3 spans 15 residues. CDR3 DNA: TGTGCCAGCAGCTTAGGAGGGGACAGGGGGACTGAAGCTTTCTTT. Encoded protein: CASSLGGDRGTEAFF.

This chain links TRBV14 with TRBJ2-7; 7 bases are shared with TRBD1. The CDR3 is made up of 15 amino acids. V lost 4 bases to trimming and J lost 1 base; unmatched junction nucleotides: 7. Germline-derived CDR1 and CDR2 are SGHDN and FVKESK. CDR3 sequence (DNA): TGTGCCAGCAGCCTAGGCCCGACAGGGTCCTACGAGCAGTACGTC. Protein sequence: CASSLGPTGSYEQYV.

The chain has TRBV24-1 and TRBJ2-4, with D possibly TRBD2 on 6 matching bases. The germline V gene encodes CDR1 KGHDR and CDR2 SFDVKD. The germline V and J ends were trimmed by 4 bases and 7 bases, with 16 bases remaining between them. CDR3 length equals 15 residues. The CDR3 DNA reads TGTGCCACCAGTGACCTCGGGACGGAGGGGAACATTCAGTACTTC. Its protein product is CATSDLGTEGNIQYF.

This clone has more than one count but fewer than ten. Here the CDR3 DNA reads TGTGCCAGCAGCGGTACTAGCGGGATTTTTTACAATGAGCAGTTCTTC. Amino acids: CASSGTSGIFYNEQFF. The chain uses TRBV2 and TRBJ2-1; 10 bases match TRBD2. The CDR3 contains 16 residues. The germline gives CDR1 SNHLY, CDR2 FYNNEI. V was pared by 6 bases and J by 4 bases, with 9 bases of the junction left unmatched.

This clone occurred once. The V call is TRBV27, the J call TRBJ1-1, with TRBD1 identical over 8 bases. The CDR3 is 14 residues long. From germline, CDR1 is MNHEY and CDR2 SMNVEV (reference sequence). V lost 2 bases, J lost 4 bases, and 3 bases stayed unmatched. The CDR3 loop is CASSLAGGGTEAFF. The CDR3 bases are TGTGCCAGCAGTTTAGCAGGGGGCGGCACTGAAGCTTTCTTT.

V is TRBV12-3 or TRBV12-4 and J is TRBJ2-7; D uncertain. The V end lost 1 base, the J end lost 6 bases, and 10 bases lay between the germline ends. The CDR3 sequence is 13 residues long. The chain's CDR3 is CASSLGIRREQYV. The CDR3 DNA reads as TGTGCCAGCAGTTTAGGGATCAGGCGCGAGCAGTACGTC.

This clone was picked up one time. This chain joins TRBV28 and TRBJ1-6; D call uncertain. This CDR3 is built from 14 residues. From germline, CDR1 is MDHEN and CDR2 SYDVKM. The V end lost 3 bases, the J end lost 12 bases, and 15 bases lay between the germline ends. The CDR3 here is CASSFGVGRGPLHF. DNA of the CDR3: TGTGCCAGCAGTTTTGGTGTCGGGAGAGGACCCCTCCACTTT.

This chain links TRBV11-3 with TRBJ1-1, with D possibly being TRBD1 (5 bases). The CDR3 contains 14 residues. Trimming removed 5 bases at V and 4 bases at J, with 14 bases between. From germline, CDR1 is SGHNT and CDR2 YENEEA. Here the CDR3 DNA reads TGTGCCAGCAGCGTAACCGGGGGGTCCACTGAAGCTTTCTTT. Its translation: CASSVTGGSTEAFF.

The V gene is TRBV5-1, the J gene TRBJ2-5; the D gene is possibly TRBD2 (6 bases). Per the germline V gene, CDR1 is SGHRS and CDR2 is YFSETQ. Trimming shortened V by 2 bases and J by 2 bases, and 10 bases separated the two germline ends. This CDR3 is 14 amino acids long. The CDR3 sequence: CASSFRDFQETQYF. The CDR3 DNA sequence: TGCGCCAGCAGCTTTAGGGACTTTCAAGAGACCCAGTACTTC.

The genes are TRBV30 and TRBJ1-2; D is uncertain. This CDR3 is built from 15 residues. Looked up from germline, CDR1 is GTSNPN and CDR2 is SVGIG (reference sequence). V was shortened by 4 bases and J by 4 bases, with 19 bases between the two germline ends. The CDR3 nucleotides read TGTGCCTGGAATCCTAGAGGTACCGGCCGCTATGGCTACACCTTC. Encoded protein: CAWNPRGTGRYGYTF.

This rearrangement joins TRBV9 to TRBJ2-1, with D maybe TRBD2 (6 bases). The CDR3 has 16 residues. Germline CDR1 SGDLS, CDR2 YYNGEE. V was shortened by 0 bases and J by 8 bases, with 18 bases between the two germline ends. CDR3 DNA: TGTGCCAGCAGCGTAGACCTAGGGGCCAGGGAGGATGAGCAGTTCTTC. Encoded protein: CASSVDLGAREDEQFF. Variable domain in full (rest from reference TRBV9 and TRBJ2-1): DSGVTQTPKHLITATGQRVTLRCSPRSGDLSVYWYQQSLDQGLQFLIQYYNGEERAKGNILERFSAQQFPDLHSELNLSSLELGDSALYFCASSVDLGAREDEQFFGPGTRLTVL.

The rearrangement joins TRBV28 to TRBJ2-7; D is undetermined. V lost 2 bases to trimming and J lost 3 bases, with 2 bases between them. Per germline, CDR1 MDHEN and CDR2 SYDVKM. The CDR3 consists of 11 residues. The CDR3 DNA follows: TGTGCCAGCAGTTTACGCTACGAGCAGTACTTC. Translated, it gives CASSLRYEQYF.

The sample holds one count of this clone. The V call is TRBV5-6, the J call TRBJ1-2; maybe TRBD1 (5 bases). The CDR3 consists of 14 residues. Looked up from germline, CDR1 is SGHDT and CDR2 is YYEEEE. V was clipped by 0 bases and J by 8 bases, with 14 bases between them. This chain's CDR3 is CASSLGQLNGGYTF. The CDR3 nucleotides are TGTGCCAGCAGCTTGGGACAGTTGAATGGAGGCTACACCTTC.

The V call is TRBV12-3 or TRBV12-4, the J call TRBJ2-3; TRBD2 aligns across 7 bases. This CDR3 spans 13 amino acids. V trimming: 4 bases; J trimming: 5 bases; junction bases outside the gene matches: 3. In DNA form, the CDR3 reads TGTGCCAGCAGTTGGAGCGGGGAAGATACGCAGTATTTT. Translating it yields CASSWSGEDTQYF.

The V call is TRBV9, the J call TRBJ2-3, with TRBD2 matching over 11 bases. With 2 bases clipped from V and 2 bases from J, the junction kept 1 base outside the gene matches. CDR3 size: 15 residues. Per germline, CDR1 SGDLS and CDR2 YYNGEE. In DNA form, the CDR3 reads TGTGCCAGCAGCGTTAGCGGGGGGGACACAGATACGCAGTATTTT. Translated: CASSVSGGDTDTQYF.